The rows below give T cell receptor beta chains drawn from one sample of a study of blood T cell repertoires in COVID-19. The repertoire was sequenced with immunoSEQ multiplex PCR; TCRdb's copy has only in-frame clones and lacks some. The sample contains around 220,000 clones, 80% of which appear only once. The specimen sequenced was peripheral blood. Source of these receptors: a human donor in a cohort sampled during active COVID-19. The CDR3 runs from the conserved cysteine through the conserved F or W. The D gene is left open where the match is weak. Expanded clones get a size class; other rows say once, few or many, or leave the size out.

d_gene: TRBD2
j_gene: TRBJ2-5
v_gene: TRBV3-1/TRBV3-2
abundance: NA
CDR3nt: TGTGCCAGCAGCCACCCGAGGACTAGCGGGAAAGAGACCCAGTACTTC
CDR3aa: CASSHPRTSGKETQYF

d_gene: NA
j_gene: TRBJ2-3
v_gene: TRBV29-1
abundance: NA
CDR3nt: TGCAGCGTGGCAACAGATACGCAGTATTTT
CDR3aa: CSVATDTQYF

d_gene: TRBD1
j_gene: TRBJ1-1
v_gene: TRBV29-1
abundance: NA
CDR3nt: TGCAGCGTCTACCCAGGGGGGAAGAACACTGAAGCTTTCTTT
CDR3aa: CSVYPGGKNTEAFF

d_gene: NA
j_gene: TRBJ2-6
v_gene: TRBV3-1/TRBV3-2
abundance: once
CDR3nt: TGTGCCAGCAGCCAAGTAGCTAGATTATCTGGGGCCAACGTCCTGACTTTC
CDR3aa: CASSQVARLSGANVLTF

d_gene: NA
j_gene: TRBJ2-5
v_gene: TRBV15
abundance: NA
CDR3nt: TGTGCCACCAGCAACTCCTACAGGGAGACCCAGTACTTC
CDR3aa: CATSNSYRETQYF

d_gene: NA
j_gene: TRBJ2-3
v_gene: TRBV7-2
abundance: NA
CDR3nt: TGTGCCAGCAGCCCTGGGTGGGCAAGGAGCACAGATACGCAGTATTTT
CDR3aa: CASSPGWARSTDTQYF

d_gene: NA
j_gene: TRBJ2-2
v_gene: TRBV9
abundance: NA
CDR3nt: TGTGCCAGCAGCGTCGGGGGGCGGGTCACCGGGGAGCTGTTTTTT
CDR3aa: CASSVGGRVTGELFF

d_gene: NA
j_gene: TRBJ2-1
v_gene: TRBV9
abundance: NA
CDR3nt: TGTGCCAGCAGCGTACTGGCTAGCTCAGATGAGCAGTTCTTC
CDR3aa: CASSVLASSDEQFF

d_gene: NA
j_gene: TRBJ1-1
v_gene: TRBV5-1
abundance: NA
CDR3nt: TGCGCCAGCAGCTGGTGGACAGAGAACACTGAAGCTTTCTTT
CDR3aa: CASSWWTENTEAFF

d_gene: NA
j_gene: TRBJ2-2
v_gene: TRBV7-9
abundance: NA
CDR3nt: TGTGCCAGCAGCTTACGGGACAAGAACACCGGGGAGCTGTTTTTT
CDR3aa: CASSLRDKNTGELFF

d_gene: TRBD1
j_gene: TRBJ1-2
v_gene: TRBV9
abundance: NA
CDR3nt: TGTGCCAGCAGCCTAGACAGGGGTTATGGCTACACCTTC
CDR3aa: CASSLDRGYGYTF

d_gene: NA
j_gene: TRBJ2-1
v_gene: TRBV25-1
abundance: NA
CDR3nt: TGTGCCAGCATGGGGGGGGGCGATAAAATCTTCGGCCATGAGCAGTTCTTC
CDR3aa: CASMGGGDKIFGHEQFF

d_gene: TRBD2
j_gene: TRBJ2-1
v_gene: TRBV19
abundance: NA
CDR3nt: TGTGCCAGTAGATCCCTGCTAGCGGGGTACAATGAGCAGTTCTTC
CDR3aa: CASRSLLAGYNEQFF

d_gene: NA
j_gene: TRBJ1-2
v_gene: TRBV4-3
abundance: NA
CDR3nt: TGCGCCAGCAGCCAAGACAGGAATGGTGGCTACACCTTC
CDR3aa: CASSQDRNGGYTF

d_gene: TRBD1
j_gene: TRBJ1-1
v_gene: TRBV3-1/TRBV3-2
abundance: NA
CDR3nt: TGTGCCAGCAGGAGGGACAGGGGCACTGAAGCTTTCTTT
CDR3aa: CASRRDRGTEAFF

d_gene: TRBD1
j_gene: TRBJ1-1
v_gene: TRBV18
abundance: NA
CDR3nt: TGTGCCAGCTCACGGGACAGTGGGACTGAAGCTTTCTTT
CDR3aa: CASSRDSGTEAFF

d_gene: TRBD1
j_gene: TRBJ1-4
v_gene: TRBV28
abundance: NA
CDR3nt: TGTGCCAGCAAAAGGGACAGAACAACTAATGAAAAACTGTTTTTT
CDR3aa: CASKRDRTTNEKLFF

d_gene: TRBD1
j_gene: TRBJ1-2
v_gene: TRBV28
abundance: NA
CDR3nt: TGTGCCAGCAGGGGGGTAGGGGACAGGGAAATCGGCTACACCTTC
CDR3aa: CASRGVGDREIGYTF

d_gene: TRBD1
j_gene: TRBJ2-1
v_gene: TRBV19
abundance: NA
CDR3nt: TGTGCCAGTAGTATACTCAGGGGGCGCGGTGCCTACAATGAGCAGTTCTTC
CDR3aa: CASSILRGRGAYNEQFF

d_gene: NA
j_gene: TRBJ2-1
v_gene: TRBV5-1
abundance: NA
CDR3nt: TGCGCCAGCAGCCCCCGGGCACAGGTGAGCTACAATGAGCAGTTCTTC
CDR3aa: CASSPRAQVSYNEQFF

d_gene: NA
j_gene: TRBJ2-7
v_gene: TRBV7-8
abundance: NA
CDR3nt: TGTGCCAGCAGCTCTATATTCGGGGATGACGAGCAGTACTTC
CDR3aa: CASSSIFGDDEQYF

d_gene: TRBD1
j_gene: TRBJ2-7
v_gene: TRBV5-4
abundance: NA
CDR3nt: TGTGCCAGCACGATAGGGACAGGGTTAAGCGAGCAGTACTTC
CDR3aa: CASTIGTGLSEQYF

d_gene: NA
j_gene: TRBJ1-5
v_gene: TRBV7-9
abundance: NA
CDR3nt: TGTGCCAGCAGCCCCGAGAGCAATCAGCCCCAGCATTTT
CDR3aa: CASSPESNQPQHF

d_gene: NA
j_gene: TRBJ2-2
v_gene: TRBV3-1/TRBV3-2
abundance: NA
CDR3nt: TGTGCCAGCAGCCTTCTCAGGGGACCTGCGAACACCGGGGAGCTGTTTTTT
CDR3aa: CASSLLRGPANTGELFF

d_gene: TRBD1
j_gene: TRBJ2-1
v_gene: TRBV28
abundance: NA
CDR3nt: TGTGCCAGCAGTTTCCGGGGCAGGGGGTGGCCGAATAGTGAGCAGTTCTTC
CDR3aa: CASSFRGRGWPNSEQFF

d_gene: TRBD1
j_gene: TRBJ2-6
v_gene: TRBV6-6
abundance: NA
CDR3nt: TGTGCAATACAGGGGCGCGGGGCCAACGTCCTGACTTTC
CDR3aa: CAIQGRGANVLTF

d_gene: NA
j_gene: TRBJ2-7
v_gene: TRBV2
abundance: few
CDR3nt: TGTGCCAGCAGTCGACAGGCCCGGGAGCAGTACTTC
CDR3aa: CASSRQAREQYF

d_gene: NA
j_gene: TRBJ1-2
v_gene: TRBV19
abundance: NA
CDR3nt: TGTGCCAGTAGTCACAGGGTTTCTGGCTACACCTTC
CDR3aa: CASSHRVSGYTF